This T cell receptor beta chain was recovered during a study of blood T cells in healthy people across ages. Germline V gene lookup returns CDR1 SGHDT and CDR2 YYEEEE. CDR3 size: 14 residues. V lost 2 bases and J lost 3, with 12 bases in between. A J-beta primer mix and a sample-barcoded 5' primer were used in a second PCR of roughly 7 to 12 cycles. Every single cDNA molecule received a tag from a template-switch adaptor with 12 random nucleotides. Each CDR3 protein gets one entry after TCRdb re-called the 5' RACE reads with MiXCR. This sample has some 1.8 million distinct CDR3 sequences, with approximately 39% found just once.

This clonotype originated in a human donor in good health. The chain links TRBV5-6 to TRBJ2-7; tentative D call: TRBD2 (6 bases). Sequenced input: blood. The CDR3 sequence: CASSLGLIHYEQYF. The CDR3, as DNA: TGTGCCAGCAGCTTAGGACTAATTCACTACGAGCAGTACTTC.